This T cell receptor (beta chain) was sequenced in a study of vaccination effects on CD4 cells after COVID-19. Study overall: Convalescent patient samples, from a couple of individuals, date to 16 days and one week before vaccination.

This clone was seen a handful of times. Its antigen is not identified. Between the trimmed V and J ends, which lost 6 bases and 7 bases, there was a span of 13 bases. The length of the CDR3 is 13 residues. Germline V lookup: CDR1 LGHDT, CDR2 YNNKEL (reference sequence). Study-wide results and limits: Most post-vaccine spike-reactive clones in convalescents were new, not infection-derived.

Profiled with immunoSEQ multiplex PCR; TCRdb holds only in-frame clones, not every one. The data contain fewer than 25,000 clones, roughly four fifths of them seen just once; the ten biggest clones take up 38%. ViraFEST assay sequencing came after antigen-specific CD4+ T cells were expanded with viral peptide pools. The culture ran for 9 to 11 days, and then CD4+ T cells were isolated. This person's SARS-CoV-2 infection, confirmed by PCR, occurred between March and December 2020. Half-medium exchanges with IL-2 medium took place on days 3 and 7. This sequence joins TRBV3-1 (or the pseudogene TRBV3-2) and TRBJ1-5; no clear D gene. The receptor comes from a human donor who had a prior SARS-CoV-2 infection. This specimen was CD4+ T cells from PBMCs cultured with a peptide pool, taken before COVID-19 vaccination. The CDR3, as DNA: TGTGCCAGCAGTCCGAATAGGGTACAGCCCCAGCATTTT. As protein: CASSPNRVQPQHF.